This T cell receptor (beta chain) is from a study of CD8 T cells in Susac syndrome. Each Susac syndrome patient had definite or probable disease by recently defined criteria. This CDR3 is built from 16 residues. V was pared by 5 bases and J by 6 bases, with 8 bases of the junction left unmatched. Germline assignment: CDR1 PRHDT and CDR2 FYEKMQ (reference sequence). RNA amounts of 0.5 to 1 ug underwent reverse transcription with random hexamers. MiXCR, applied by TCRdb to the immunoSEQ multiplex PCR reads, yields one record per CDR3 protein. The sample lists about 160,000 distinct CDR3 sequences; 95% to 97% were seen once.

The chain links TRBV13 to TRBJ2-1, with TRBD2 matching 12 bases. The specimen was CD4+ T cells from PBMCs. The origin of this receptor is a human donor with Susac syndrome. The CDR3 region is CASSRPLAGGPNEQFF. CDR3 sequence (DNA): TGTGCCAGCAGCCGTCCACTAGCGGGGGGCCCCAATGAGCAGTTCTTC.